Considering frequency, the clone carrying this TCR beta chain is medium-sized (0.01 to 0.1%). What it recognizes is unknown. The data were obtained in a study of T cell clusters in autoimmune cytopenias. TRB amplification used 250 ng of peripheral blood genomic DNA. TRB rearrangements were amplified by touch-down multiplex PCR with mixed TRB-A/B primers. From its re-call of the multiplex PCR reads, TCRdb lists each CDR3 protein once, without DNA. The repertoire table contains some 7,000 distinct CDR3 sequences. Germline V CDR1 and CDR2: LNHDA, SQIVND (reference sequence). The CDR3 consists of 16 residues. Points from the study as a whole: Clustering suggested that physiological T cell clusters were missing in primary autoimmune cytopenia patients.

V usage is TRBV19 and J usage is TRBJ2-2. This clonotype originated in a human donor with an autoimmune cytopenia or autoimmune hepatitis (not recorded which). Sample: peripheral blood. The CDR3 protein is CASSLMHRRGTGELFF.